The 19 T cell receptor beta chains below all came from one sample that was sequenced in a study of vaccination effects on CD4 cells after COVID-19 (dated by TCRdb to the early 2020s). Their specific antigens are unknown. In the ViraFEST assay, PBMC were stimulated with viral peptide pools, and antigen-specific CD4+ T cell clonotypes were then identified by expansion using TCR sequencing. After about 10 days of culture, CD4+ T cells were isolated with the EasySep CD4+ T cell isolation kit. PCR-confirmed SARS-CoV-2 infection had occurred in convalescent patients between March and December 2020, before the Alpha, Beta and Delta variants emerged in the United States. Libraries were constructed by the immunoSEQ multiplex PCR assay. TCRdb's version of the immuneACCESS table is confined to in-frame rearrangements and falls short of the full clone set. An unresolved V gene accounts for under half of the shortfall where checked; the remainder is of unknown origin. A total of tens of thousands of clones appear in this sample, 76% of them only once. The top ten clonotypes cover over 5% of the sample.

The sequenced sample was CD4+ T cells from PBMCs cultured with HIV peptides, obtained before COVID-19 vaccination. Read against the paper, the sample's cell subset or site label means: HIV-1 Nef peptide pool negative control/reference culture. These receptors originate from a human donor who had a prior SARS-CoV-2 infection.

The CDR3: CASSAYPHTGELFF. The CDR3 region has the DNA TGTGCCAGCAGCGCGTACCCCCACACCGGGGAGCTGTTTTTT. The chain uses TRBV9 and TRBJ2-2; D remains unclear. Germline assignment: CDR1 SGDLS and CDR2 YYNGEE. CDR3 size: 14 residues. The V and J ends lost 3 bases and 3 bases respectively, with 9 bases between them.

This chain joins TRBV5-1 and TRBJ1-4; TRBD1 agrees at 8 bases. CDR3 length equals 14 residues. CDR1 and CDR2 (germline): SGHRS, YFSETQ. With 5 bases clipped from V and 3 bases from J, the junction kept 3 bases outside the gene matches. The CDR3 spells CASRRDRPNEKLFF. The CDR3 nucleotides read TGCGCCAGCAGACGGGACAGGCCTAATGAAAAACTGTTTTTT. Supplemented by reference TRBV5-1 and TRBJ1-4, the full variable domain reads KAGVTQTPRYLIKTRGQQVTLSCSPISGHRSVSWYQQTPGQGLQFLFEYFSETQRNKGNFPGRFSGRQFSNSRSEMNVSTLELGDSALYLCASRRDRPNEKLFFGSGTQLSVL.

V gene TRBV11-2 combines with J gene TRBJ1-1; 7 nucleotides line up with TRBD1. The V segment lost 6 bases and the J segment 1 base; nucleotides outside the gene matches: 2. CDR1 is SGHAT and CDR2 is FQNNGV in the germline V gene. This CDR3 has 13 residues. In nucleotides, the CDR3 is TGTGCCAGCAGTGGACAGGCGAACACTGAAGCTTTCTTT. Translation gives CASSGQANTEAFF.

This clone was observed a few times. V gene TRBV5-1 combines with J gene TRBJ1-6, with 7 positions matching TRBD1. The junction had 11 bases not matched to a gene; V was cut back by 4 bases and J by 10 bases. The CDR3 sequence is 15 residues long. Germline lookup yields CDR1 SGHRS and CDR2 YFSETQ. The CDR3 DNA sequence: TGCGCCAGCAGCGGGGACAGTTCATCGGGATCACCCCTCCACTTT. It yields the protein CASSGDSSSGSPLHF.

This clone was counted a single time. The chain uses TRBV27 and TRBJ2-2; TRBD2 agrees at 8 bases. The germline CDR1 and CDR2 sequences are MNHEY and SMNVEV (reference sequence). After removal of 2 bases from V and 6 bases from J, the junction contained 11 bases not matched to a gene. This CDR3 has 17 amino acids. The CDR3: CASSLDGGRGASGELFF. The CDR3 nucleotides are TGTGCCAGCAGTTTAGACGGAGGGCGGGGGGCCTCCGGGGAGCTGTTTTTT.

The J gene is TRBJ2-5, the V gene TRBV29-1, with D perhaps TRBD2 (5 bases). This CDR3 is 12 amino acids long. CDR1 and CDR2 (germline): SQVTM, ANQGSEA. With 2 bases removed from V and 4 bases from J, the gap between germline ends came to 8 bases. The CDR3 is CSVESEGETQYF. In DNA, the CDR3 is TGCAGCGTTGAAAGTGAGGGAGAGACCCAGTACTTC.

The chain is built from TRBV5-1 and TRBJ2-7, with TRBD2 matching over 11 bases. V shed 2 bases, J shed 5 bases, and the junction held 6 bases outside the gene matches. CDR1 is SGHRS and CDR2 is YFSETQ in the germline V gene. The CDR3 spans 15 residues. This chain's CDR3 is CASSFYSGRVDEQYF. CDR3 nucleotides: TGCGCCAGCAGCTTCTATAGCGGGAGGGTGGACGAGCAGTACTTC.

The J gene is TRBJ2-3, the V gene TRBV7-9; no clear D gene. Trimming removed 1 base at V and 1 base at J, with 12 bases between. From germline, CDR1 is SEHNR and CDR2 FQNEAQ (reference sequence). The CDR3 is 16 residues long. The CDR3 DNA is TGTGCCAGCAGCTTAGGTTCTTCCTCGGGCACAGATACGCAGTATTTT. Its translation: CASSLGSSSGTDTQYF.

In nucleotides, the CDR3 is TGTGCCAGCAGCTTTGGTCAGGGGGTCGAGACCCAGTACTTC. As protein: CASSFGQGVETQYF. This chain links TRBV11-1 with TRBJ2-5; TRBD1 aligns across 7 bases. The germline gives CDR1 SGHAT, CDR2 FQDESV (reference sequence). This CDR3 spans 14 amino acids. V lost 3 bases, J lost 5 bases, and 6 bases stayed unmatched.

The chain carries TRBV5-5 and TRBJ1-5; 8 nucleotides align to TRBD1. This CDR3 has 14 residues. Germline CDR1 and CDR2: SGHKS and YYEKEE (reference sequence). The V segment lost 4 bases and the J segment 5 bases; nucleotides outside the gene matches: 5. The CDR3 sequence: CASSRQGTYQPQHF. For the CDR3, the DNA is TGTGCCAGCAGCCGACAGGGGACTTATCAGCCCCAGCATTTT.

The chain links TRBV6-2 or TRBV6-3 to TRBJ1-5; D remains ambiguous. The germline V gene encodes CDR1 MNHEY and CDR2 SVGEGT. V was pared by 5 bases and J by 3 bases, with 8 bases between. The CDR3 consists of 13 residues. CDR3 bases: TGTGCCAGCAGTGCCTTTGTCAATCAGCCCCAGCATTTT. Translating gives CASSAFVNQPQHF.

This clone was observed a few times. The chain is built from TRBV6-5 and TRBJ1-2; 7 nucleotides line up with TRBD1. The ends lost 6 bases at V and 4 bases at J; junction bases unmatched: 5. The germline gives CDR1 MNHEY, CDR2 SVGAGI. The CDR3 sequence is 13 residues long. The DNA for the CDR3 is TGTGCCAGCAGGGCGACAGGGATCTATGGCTACACCTTC. Translating gives CASRATGIYGYTF.

V is TRBV4-3 and J is TRBJ2-1; 8 nucleotides match TRBD2. Germline CDR1 is LGHNA and CDR2 is YSLEER. Trimming removed 3 bases from V and 5 bases from J; junction bases left unmatched: 3. This CDR3 comprises 14 residues. The CDR3 spells CASSHSGANNEQFF. The CDR3 DNA is TGCGCCAGCAGCCATAGCGGGGCAAACAATGAGCAGTTCTTC.

The rearrangement joins TRBV5-1 to TRBJ2-7; D is uncertain. V was clipped by 2 bases and J by 4 bases, with 7 bases between them. From germline, CDR1 is SGHRS and CDR2 YFSETQ. This CDR3 is 12 amino acids long. The CDR3 DNA reads as TGCGCCAGCAGCTTCTCCCAGTACGAGCAGTACTTC. Translation gives CASSFSQYEQYF.

The J gene is TRBJ2-4, the V gene TRBV15; 11 nucleotides agree with TRBD1. The ends lost 0 bases at V and 0 bases at J; junction bases unmatched: 16. CDR1 LNHNV and CDR2 YYDKDF come from the germline V gene (reference sequence). The CDR3 sequence is 22 residues long. The CDR3 protein is CATSRDKLPEGQGVLAKNIQYF. As DNA, the CDR3 is TGTGCCACCAGCAGAGACAAGCTCCCCGAGGGACAGGGGGTGTTAGCCAAAAACATTCAGTACTTC.

The V and J genes are TRBV7-6 and TRBJ2-2; D is perhaps TRBD1 (6 bases). CDR3 length equals 16 residues. Germline CDR1 and CDR2: SGHVS and FNYEAQ. V lost 5 bases and J 2 bases, leaving 15 bases between the germline ends. The CDR3 DNA sequence: TGTGCCAGCAGCCTTCGATACAGGGACAACACCGGGGAGCTGTTTTTT. It translates to CASSLRYRDNTGELFF.

CDR3 sequence reads: CASSSGTRENQPQHF. CDR3 DNA: TGTGCCAGCAGCTCCGGGACAAGGGAAAATCAGCCCCAGCATTTT. This chain links TRBV7-2 with TRBJ1-5, with D possibly matching TRBD1 (6 bases). Trimming took 4 bases from V and 4 from J, leaving 14 bases between them. The CDR3 loop spans 15 amino acids. Germline CDR1 is SGHTA and CDR2 is FQGNSA.

This sequence joins TRBV4-1 and TRBJ2-4; D possibly matches TRBD1 or TRBD2 (6 bases each). Germline V CDR1 and CDR2: MGHRA, YSYEKL. The CDR3 has 12 residues. V lost 2 bases, J lost 15 bases, and 14 bases lay in between. CDR3 amino acids: CASSQIWGARYF. In DNA, the CDR3 is TGCGCCAGCAGCCAAATTTGGGGGGCGCGGTACTTC.

The chain links TRBV2 to TRBJ2-1, with D perhaps matching TRBD1 (6 bases). Between the trimmed V and J ends, which lost 2 bases and 2 bases, there was a span of 7 bases. The CDR3 has 14 residues. Germline loops: CDR1 SNHLY, CDR2 FYNNEI. CDR3 in amino acids: CASSEQGTYNEQFF. CDR3 sequence (DNA): TGTGCCAGCAGTGAACAGGGGACCTACAATGAGCAGTTCTTC.